Listed here is a single T cell receptor beta chain. The antigen remains undetermined. This sample stems from a study of identical twins. Whole-study results and caveats: Invariant populations such as MAIT and iNKT cells could partly muddle zero-insertion analyses.

CDR1 and CDR2 from the germline V gene are MDHEN and SYDVKM. J was trimmed by 5 bases and V by 7 bases; bases with no gene match: 20. The CDR3 runs 18 residues. TCRdb itself ran the 5' RACE reads through MiXCR, one entry per CDR3 protein. Of around 1.7 million distinct CDR3 sequences listed, under 35% were seen once; the top ten hold over 0.25%. Sequencing used cord blood. The TCR originated in a newborn girl in good health. The gene calls are TRBV28 and TRBJ2-1; 7 bases fit TRBD1. The CDR3 DNA sequence: TGTGCCAGCACTGTTTATTTGCAGGGGGAGTGGGGTAACAATGAGCAGTTCTTC. Amino acid sequence: CASTVYLQGEWGNNEQFF.